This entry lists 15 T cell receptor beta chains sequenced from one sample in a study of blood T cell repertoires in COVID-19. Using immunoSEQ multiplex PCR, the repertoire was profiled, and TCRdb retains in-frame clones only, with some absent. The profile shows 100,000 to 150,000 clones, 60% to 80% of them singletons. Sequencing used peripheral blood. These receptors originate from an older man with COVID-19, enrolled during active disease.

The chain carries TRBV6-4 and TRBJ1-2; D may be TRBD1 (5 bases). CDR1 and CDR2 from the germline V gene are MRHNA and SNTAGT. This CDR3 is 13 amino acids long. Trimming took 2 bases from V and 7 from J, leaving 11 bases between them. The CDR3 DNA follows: TGTGCCAGCAGTGACACTGGGGCTGGTGGCTACACCTTC. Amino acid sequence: CASSDTGAGGYTF.

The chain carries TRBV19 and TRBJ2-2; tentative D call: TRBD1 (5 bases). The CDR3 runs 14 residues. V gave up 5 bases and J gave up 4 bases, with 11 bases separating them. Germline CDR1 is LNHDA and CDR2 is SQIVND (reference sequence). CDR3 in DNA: TGTGCCAGTAGTCAAACAGGCTCCACCGGGGAGCTGTTTTTT. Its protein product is CASSQTGSTGELFF. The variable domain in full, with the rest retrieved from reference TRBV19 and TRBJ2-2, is DGGITQSPKYLFRKEGQNVTLSCEQNLNHDAMYWYRQDPGQGLRLIYYSQIVNDFQKGDIAEGYSVSREKKESFPLTVTSAQKNPTAFYLCASSQTGSTGELFFGEGSRLTVL.

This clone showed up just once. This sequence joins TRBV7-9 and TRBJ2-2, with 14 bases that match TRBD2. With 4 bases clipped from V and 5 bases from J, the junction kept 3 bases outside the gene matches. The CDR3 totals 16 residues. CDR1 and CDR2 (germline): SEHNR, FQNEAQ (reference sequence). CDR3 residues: CASSSGLAGETGELFF. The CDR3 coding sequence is TGTGCCAGCAGCTCGGGACTAGCGGGAGAGACCGGGGAGCTGTTTTTT.

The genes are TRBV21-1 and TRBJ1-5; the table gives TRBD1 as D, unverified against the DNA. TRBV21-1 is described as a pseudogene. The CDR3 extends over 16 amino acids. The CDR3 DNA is TGTGCCAGCAAACCCAGCCAACAGGTGGGGTTTCGGCCCCAGCATTTT. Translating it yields CASKPSQQVGFRPQHF.

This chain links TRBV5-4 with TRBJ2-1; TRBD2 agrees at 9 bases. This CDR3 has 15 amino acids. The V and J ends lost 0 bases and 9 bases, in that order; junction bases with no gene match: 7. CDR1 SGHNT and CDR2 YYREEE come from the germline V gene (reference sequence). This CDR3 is CASSLAPSGMGEQFF. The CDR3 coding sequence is TGTGCCAGCAGCTTGGCCCCTAGCGGGATGGGTGAGCAGTTCTTC.

CDR3 loop: CASSSPVGPITGELFF. DNA of the CDR3: TGTGCCAGCAGCTCCCCGGTGGGGCCAATCACCGGGGAGCTGTTTTTT. The V gene is TRBV7-3, the J gene TRBJ2-2, with D possibly matching TRBD1 (5 bases). The CDR3 length is 16 residues. CDR1 and CDR2 from the germline V gene are SGHTA and FQGTGA. V was clipped by 4 bases and J by 4 bases, with 16 bases between them.

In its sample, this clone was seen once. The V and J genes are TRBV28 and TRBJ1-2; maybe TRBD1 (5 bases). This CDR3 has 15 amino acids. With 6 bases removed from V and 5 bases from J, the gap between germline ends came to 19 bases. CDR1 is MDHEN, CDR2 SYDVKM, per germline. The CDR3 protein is CASSHGRGLSYGYTF. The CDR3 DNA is TGTGCCAGCAGCCACGGTAGGGGCCTGAGTTATGGCTACACCTTC.

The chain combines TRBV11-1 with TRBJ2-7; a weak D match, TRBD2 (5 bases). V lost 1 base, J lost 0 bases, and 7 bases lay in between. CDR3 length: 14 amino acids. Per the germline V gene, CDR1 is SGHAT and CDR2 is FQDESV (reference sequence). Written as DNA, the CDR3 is TGTGCCAGCAGCTTAGGAGGGAGCTCCTACGAGCAGTACTTC. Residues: CASSLGGSSYEQYF.

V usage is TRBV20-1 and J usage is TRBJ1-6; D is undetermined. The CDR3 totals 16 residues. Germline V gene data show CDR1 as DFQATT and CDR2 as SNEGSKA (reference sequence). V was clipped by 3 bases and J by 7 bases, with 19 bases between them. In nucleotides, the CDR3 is TGCAGTGCTAGTGAGGGCGGGTATGGGAAGAATTCACCCCTCCACTTT. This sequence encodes CSASEGGYGKNSPLHF.

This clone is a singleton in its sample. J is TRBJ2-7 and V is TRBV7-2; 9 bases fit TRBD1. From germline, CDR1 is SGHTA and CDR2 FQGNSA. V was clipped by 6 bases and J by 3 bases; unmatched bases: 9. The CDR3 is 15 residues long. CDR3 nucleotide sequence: TGTGCCAGCAGTAAACAGGGGGCAGGGGGCTACGAGCAGTACTTC. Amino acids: CASSKQGAGGYEQYF.

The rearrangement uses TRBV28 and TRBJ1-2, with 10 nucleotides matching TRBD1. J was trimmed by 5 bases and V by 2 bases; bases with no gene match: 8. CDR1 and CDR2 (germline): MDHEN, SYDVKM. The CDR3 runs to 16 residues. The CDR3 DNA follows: TGTGCCAGCAGTTTAATGGCTGGGACAGGGGCTTATGGCTACACCTTC. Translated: CASSLMAGTGAYGYTF.

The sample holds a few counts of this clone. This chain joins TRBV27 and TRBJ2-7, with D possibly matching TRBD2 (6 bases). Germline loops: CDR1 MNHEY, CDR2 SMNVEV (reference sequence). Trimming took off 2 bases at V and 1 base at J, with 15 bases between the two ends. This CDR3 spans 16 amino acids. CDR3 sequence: CASSLSGDWPSYEQYF. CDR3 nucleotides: TGTGCCAGCAGTTTAAGTGGGGACTGGCCATCCTACGAGCAGTACTTC.

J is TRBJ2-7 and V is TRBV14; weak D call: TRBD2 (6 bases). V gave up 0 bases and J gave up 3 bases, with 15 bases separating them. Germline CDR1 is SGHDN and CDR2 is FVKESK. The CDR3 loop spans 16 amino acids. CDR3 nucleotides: TGTGCCAGCAGCCAAGATCCGGGAGCTAGCGACTACGAGCAGTACTTC. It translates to CASSQDPGASDYEQYF.

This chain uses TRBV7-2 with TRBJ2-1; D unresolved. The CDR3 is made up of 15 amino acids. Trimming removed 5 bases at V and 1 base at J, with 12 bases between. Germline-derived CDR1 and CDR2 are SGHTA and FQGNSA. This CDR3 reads CASSPDIYSYNEQFF. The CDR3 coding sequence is TGTGCCAGCAGCCCCGACATCTATTCCTACAATGAGCAGTTCTTC.

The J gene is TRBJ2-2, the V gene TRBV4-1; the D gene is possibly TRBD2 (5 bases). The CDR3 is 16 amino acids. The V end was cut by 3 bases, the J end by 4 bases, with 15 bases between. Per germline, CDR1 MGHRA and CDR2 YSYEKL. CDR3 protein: CASSQSRLRATGELFF. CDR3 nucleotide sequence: TGCGCCAGCAGCCAGAGTAGACTAAGGGCCACCGGGGAGCTGTTTTTT.